This passage covers 12 T cell receptor beta chains from one sample sequenced in a study of blood T cell repertoires in COVID-19. TCRdb's table, derived via immunoSEQ multiplex PCR, lists solely in-frame clones and lacks some. The sample holds fewer than 250,000 clones, about 91% seen once. Sequenced input: PBMCs or T cells enriched from blood (not recorded which). The receptors come from a woman in her 30s with acute COVID-19.

This chain joins TRBV29-1 and TRBJ2-3; possibly TRBD2 for D (6 bases). CDR1 is SQVTM and CDR2 is ANQGSEA in the germline V gene. The CDR3 sequence is 13 residues long. With 5 bases removed from V and 8 bases from J, the gap between germline ends came to 17 bases. CDR3 nucleotide sequence: TGCAGCGTTTCCCTGAGACTAGAGGGTACGCAGTATTTT. This sequence encodes CSVSLRLEGTQYF.

This rearrangement joins TRBV7-9 to TRBJ1-6; 8 bases map to TRBD1. There are 16 residues in the CDR3. J lost 10 bases, V lost 4 bases, and 12 bases had no gene match. CDR1 and CDR2 from the germline V gene are SEHNR and FQNEAQ (reference sequence). DNA of the CDR3: TGTGCCAGCAGCTCTTTAACCGGACAGGGAGGCTCACCCCTCCACTTT. Protein: CASSSLTGQGGSPLHF.

V is TRBV5-1 and J is TRBJ2-7; 7 bases line up with TRBD2. Germline trimming cut 5 bases from V and 3 bases from J; bases unmatched to any gene: 2. The CDR3 contains 12 residues. From germline, CDR1 is SGHRS and CDR2 YFSETQ. CDR3 coding DNA: TGCGCCAGCAGACGGGGGGACTACGAGCAGTACTTC. Protein sequence: CASRRGDYEQYF.

V usage is TRBV7-8 and J usage is TRBJ2-1; 8 bases match TRBD2. The CDR3 contains 16 residues. From germline, CDR1 is SGHVS and CDR2 FQNEAQ. With 4 bases clipped from V and 9 bases from J, the junction kept 14 bases outside the gene matches. Here the CDR3 reads CASSSPAGGGSGEQFF. The CDR3, as DNA: TGTGCCAGCAGCTCTCCCGCAGGCGGGGGGAGTGGTGAGCAGTTCTTC. The variable domain in full, with the rest retrieved from reference TRBV7-8 and TRBJ2-1, is GAGVSQSPRYKVAKRGQDVALRCDPISGHVSLFWYQQALGQGPEFLTYFQNEAQLDKSGLPSDRFFAERPEGSVSTLKIQRTQQEDSAVYLCASSSPAGGGSGEQFFGPGTRLTVL.

This rearrangement joins TRBV7-9 to TRBJ2-1; D is uncertain. The CDR3 sequence is 16 residues long. CDR1 and CDR2 (germline): SEHNR, FQNEAQ (reference sequence). Trimming cost V 1 base and J 4 bases, with 14 bases left between them. CDR3 sequence reads: CASSLDVRDSYNEQFF. CDR3 DNA: TGTGCCAGCAGCTTAGATGTCCGCGACTCGTACAATGAGCAGTTCTTC.

The chain links TRBV7-9 to TRBJ2-7; 9 nucleotides line up with TRBD1. V dropped 2 bases and J dropped 2; count of bases not matched to a gene: 7. The CDR3 spans 16 residues. Germline CDR1 reads SEHNR; CDR2 reads FQNEAQ (reference sequence). The CDR3 nucleotides read TGTGCCAGCAGCTTAACATCTGGGACAGGGCCCTACGAGCAGTACTTC. Its protein product is CASSLTSGTGPYEQYF.

The V call is TRBV5-4, the J call TRBJ2-1, with 8 bases aligning to TRBD2. The CDR3 is 15 amino acids. The germline CDR1 and CDR2 sequences are SGHNT and YYREEE (reference sequence). The ends lost 3 bases at V and 3 bases at J; junction bases unmatched: 5. The CDR3 spells CASSSAGVDYNEQFF. DNA for the CDR3: TGTGCCAGCAGCTCAGCGGGGGTCGACTACAATGAGCAGTTCTTC.

The chain links TRBV9 to TRBJ1-6, with D possibly TRBD1 on 6 matching bases. V lost 0 bases and J lost 0, with 7 bases in between. The germline V gene has CDR1 SGDLS and CDR2 YYNGEE. The CDR3 consists of 16 residues. The CDR3 DNA reads TGTGCCAGCAGCGTAGGGACAGTCTCCTATAATTCACCCCTCCACTTT. It translates to CASSVGTVSYNSPLHF.

The chain combines TRBV7-2 with TRBJ2-7; a possible D gene is TRBD2 (5 bases). There are 15 residues in the CDR3. From germline, CDR1 is SGHTA and CDR2 FQGNSA. With 3 bases removed from V and 2 bases from J, the gap between germline ends came to 14 bases. CDR3 bases: TGTGCCAGCAGCTTGGAGACTGGCGGGCCCTACGAGCAGTACTTC. It codes for CASSLETGGPYEQYF. Full variable domain (rest looked up from reference TRBV7-2 and TRBJ2-7): GAGVSQSPSNKVTEKGKDVELRCDPISGHTALYWYRQSLGQGLEFLIYFQGNSAPDKSGLPSDRFSAERTGGSVSTLTIQRTQQEDSAVYLCASSLETGGPYEQYFGPGTRLTVT.

The CDR3 sequence: CASSLAGGDTEAFF. The CDR3 nucleotides read TGTGCCAGCAGCTTAGCTGGAGGGGACACTGAAGCTTTCTTT. The chain employs TRBV11-3 and TRBJ1-1, with D perhaps TRBD1 (5 bases). Germline CDR1 is SGHNT and CDR2 is YENEEA. Trimming took 1 base from V and 3 from J, leaving 9 bases between them. CDR3 length equals 14 residues.

The chain combines TRBV3-1 (or the pseudogene TRBV3-2) with TRBJ2-3, with 12 bases matching TRBD2. Germline assignment: CDR1 LGHDT and CDR2 YNNKEL (reference sequence). The CDR3 extends over 15 amino acids. The V segment lost 8 bases and the J segment 4 bases; nucleotides outside the gene matches: 7. CDR3 loop: CASFLAGGPSDTQYF. CDR3 in DNA: TGTGCCAGCTTCCTAGCGGGGGGGCCCTCAGATACGCAGTATTTT.

The chain is built from TRBV6-1 and TRBJ2-7, with 11 bases fitting TRBD2. V shed 1 base, J shed 3 bases, and the junction held 2 bases outside the gene matches. The length of the CDR3 is 15 residues. Germline V lookup: CDR1 MNHNS, CDR2 SASEGT. The CDR3 nucleotides are TGTGCCAGCAGTGAAGATGGGACTAGCGGCTACGAGCAGTACTTC. Its protein product is CASSEDGTSGYEQYF.